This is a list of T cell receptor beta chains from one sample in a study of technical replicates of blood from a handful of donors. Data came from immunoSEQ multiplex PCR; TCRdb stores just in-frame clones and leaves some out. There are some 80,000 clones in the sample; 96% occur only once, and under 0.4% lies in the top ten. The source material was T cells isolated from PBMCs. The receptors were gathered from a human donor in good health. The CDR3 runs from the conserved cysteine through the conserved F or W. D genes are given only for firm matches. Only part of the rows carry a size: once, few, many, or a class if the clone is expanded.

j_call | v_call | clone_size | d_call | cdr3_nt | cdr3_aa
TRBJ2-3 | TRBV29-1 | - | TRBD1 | TGCAGCGTTGAGATGGGACAGGGAACAGATACGCAGTATTTT | CSVEMGQGTDTQYF
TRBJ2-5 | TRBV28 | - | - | TGTGCCAGCAGTTCCCCGGCGGCAGAGCAAGAGACCCAGTACTTC | CASSSPAAEQETQYF
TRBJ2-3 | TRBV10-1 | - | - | TGCGCCAGCAGATCAGGGGAAAGCACAGATACGCAGTATTTT | CASRSGESTDTQYF
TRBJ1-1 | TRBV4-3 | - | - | TGCGCCAGCAGCCTCAACCCCCAGGGCACTGAAGCTTTCTTT | CASSLNPQGTEAFF
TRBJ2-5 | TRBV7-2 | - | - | TGTGCCAGCAGCTTAGTGGGGAGGCCCGGGGAGACCCAGTACTTC | CASSLVGRPGETQYF
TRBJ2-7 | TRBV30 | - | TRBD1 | TGTGCCTGGAGTCCAAGTCCCGGGACAGGGGTCGAGCAGTACTTC | CAWSPSPGTGVEQYF
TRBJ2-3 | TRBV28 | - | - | TGTGCCAGCAGTTTATTCTTAAACAGTCCAGATACGCAGTATTTT | CASSLFLNSPDTQYF
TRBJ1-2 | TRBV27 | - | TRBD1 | TGTGCCAGCAGGAGAGAGAGGGGGCTTAGTGGCTACACCTTC | CASRRERGLSGYTF
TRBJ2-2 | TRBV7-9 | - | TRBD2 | TGTGCCAGCAGCACAATGGCGGGAGGGCGGACCGGGGAGCTGTTTTTT | CASSTMAGGRTGELFF
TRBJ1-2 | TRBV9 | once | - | TGTGCCAGCAGCGTAGTAGCTGAGGGTCATGGCTACACCTTC | CASSVVAEGHGYTF
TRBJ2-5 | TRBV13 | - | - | TGTGCCAGCAGTAGGGACTCAGAGACCCAGTACTTC | CASSRDSETQYF
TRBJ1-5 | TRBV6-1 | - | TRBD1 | TGTGCCAGCAGAATGACAGGGGGCTTCAATCAGCCCCAGCATTTT | CASRMTGGFNQPQHF
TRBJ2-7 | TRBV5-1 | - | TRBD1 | TGCGCCAGCAGCCGGGACAGCCTACTTTACGAGCAGTACTTC | CASSRDSLLYEQYF
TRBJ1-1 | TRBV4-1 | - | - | TGCGCCAGCAGCCAAATTAATCAGGGGAGAACTGAAGCTTTCTTT | CASSQINQGRTEAFF
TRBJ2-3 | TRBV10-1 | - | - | TGCGCCAGCAGTGAGTCAAACGGGGGAACAGATACGCAGTATTTT | CASSESNGGTDTQYF
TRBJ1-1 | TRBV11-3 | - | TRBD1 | TGTGCCAGCAGCTTGGACAGGGGCCCTGAAGCTTTCTTT | CASSLDRGPEAFF
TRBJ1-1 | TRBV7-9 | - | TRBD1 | TGTGCCAGCAGCTTGACAGGGGAGATGGGCTTTGCTGAAGCTTTCTTT | CASSLTGEMGFAEAFF
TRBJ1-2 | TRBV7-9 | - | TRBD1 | TGTGCCAGCAGCCAGACAGGGTCTTTTGCCTACACCTTC | CASSQTGSFAYTF
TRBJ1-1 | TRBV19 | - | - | TGTGCCAGTAGTATCGTTACAGGGCCTTTATCCACTGAAGCTTTCTTT | CASSIVTGPLSTEAFF
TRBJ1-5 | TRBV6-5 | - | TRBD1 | TGTGCCAGCAGTTACTCAGGGACAGGAGGGCAGCCCCAGCATTTT | CASSYSGTGGQPQHF
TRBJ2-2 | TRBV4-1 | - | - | TGCGCCAGCAGCCATCTTGGCAGGGCGGGGCAATACACCGGGGAGCTGTTTTTT | CASSHLGRAGQYTGELFF